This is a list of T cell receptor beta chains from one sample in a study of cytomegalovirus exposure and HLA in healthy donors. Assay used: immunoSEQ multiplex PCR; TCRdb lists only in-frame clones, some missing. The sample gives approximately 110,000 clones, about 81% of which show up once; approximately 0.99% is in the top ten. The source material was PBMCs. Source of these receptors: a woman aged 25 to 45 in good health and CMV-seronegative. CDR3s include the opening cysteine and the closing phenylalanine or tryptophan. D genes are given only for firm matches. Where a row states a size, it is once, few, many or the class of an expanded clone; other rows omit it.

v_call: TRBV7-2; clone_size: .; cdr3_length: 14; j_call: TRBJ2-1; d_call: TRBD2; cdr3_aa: CASSASGSYNEQFF; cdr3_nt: TGTGCCAGCAGCGCTAGCGGGAGTTACAATGAGCAGTTCTTC
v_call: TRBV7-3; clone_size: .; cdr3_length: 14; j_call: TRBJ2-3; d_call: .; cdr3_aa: CASSLRASTDTQYF; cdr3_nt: TGTGCCAGCAGCTTAAGGGCTAGCACAGATACGCAGTATTTT
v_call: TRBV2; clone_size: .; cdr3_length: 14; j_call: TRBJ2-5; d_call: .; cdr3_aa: CASSVLAPQETQYF; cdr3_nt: TGTGCCAGCAGTGTTCTAGCGCCCCAAGAGACCCAGTACTTC
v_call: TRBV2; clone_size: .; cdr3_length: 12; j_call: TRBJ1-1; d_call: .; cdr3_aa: CASRSRGPEAFF; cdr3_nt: TGTGCCAGCAGGTCCCGGGGTCCTGAAGCTTTCTTT
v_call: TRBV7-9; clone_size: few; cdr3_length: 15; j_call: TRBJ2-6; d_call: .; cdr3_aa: CASSLELLGANVLTF; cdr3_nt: TGTGCCAGCAGCTTAGAGCTTTTAGGGGCCAACGTCCTGACTTTC
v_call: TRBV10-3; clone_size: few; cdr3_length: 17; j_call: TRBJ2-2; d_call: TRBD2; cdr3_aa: CAIRLSGTSQITGELFF; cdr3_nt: TGTGCCATCAGGTTATCCGGGACTAGCCAAATCACCGGGGAGCTGTTTTTT
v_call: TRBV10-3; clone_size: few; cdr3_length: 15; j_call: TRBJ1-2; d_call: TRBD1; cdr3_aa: CAISEDRGPNYGYTF; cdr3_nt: TGTGCCATCAGTGAGGACAGGGGGCCCAACTATGGCTACACCTTC
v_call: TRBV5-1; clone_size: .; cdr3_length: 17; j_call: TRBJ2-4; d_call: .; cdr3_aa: CASSSGNTGFGENIQYF; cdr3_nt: TGCGCCAGCAGCTCCGGAAACACAGGTTTTGGGGAAAACATTCAGTACTTC
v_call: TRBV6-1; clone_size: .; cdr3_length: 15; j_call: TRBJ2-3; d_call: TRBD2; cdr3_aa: CASHLRGGQADTQYF; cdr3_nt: TGTGCCAGCCACCTCCGGGGGGGCCAGGCAGATACGCAGTATTTT
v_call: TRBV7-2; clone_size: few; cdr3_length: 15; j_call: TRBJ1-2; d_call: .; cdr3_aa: CASSLDWGRGYGYTF; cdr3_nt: TGTGCCAGCAGCTTAGATTGGGGGCGAGGTTATGGCTACACCTTC
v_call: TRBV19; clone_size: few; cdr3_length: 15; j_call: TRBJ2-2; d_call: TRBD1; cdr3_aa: CASSPQRDSTGELFF; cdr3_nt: TGTGCCAGTAGTCCACAACGGGACAGCACCGGGGAGCTGTTTTTT
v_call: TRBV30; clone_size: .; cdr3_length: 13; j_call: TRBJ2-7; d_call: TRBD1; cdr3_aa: CAWSRQGSYEQYF; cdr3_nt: TGTGCCTGGAGTCGACAGGGTTCCTACGAGCAGTACTTC
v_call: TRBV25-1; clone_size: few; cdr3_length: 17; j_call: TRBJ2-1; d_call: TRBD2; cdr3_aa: CASRRLAGGPFHNEQFF; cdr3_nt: TGTGCCAGCAGAAGACTAGCGGGAGGGCCGTTCCACAATGAGCAGTTCTTC
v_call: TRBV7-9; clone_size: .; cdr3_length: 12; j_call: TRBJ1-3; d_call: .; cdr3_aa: CASSTRGNTIYF; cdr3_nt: TGTGCCAGCAGCACTCGGGGAAACACCATATATTTT
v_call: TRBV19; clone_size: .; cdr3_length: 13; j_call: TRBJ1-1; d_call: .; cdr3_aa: CASSIAGFTEAFF; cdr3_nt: TGTGCCAGTAGTATCGCAGGGTTCACTGAAGCTTTCTTT
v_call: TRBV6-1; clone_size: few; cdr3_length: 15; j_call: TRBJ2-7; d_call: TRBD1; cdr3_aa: CASSKSGTGGYEQYF; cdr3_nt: TGTGCCAGCAGTAAATCCGGGACAGGGGGCTACGAGCAGTACTTC
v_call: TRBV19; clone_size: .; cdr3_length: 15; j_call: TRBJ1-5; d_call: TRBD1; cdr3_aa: CASSKDRGGNQPQHF; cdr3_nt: TGTGCCAGTAGTAAAGACAGGGGCGGCAATCAGCCCCAGCATTTT
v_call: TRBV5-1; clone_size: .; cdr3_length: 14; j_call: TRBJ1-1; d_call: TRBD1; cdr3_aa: CASSSQGGNTEAFF; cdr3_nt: TGCGCCAGCAGCTCGCAGGGGGGGAACACTGAAGCTTTCTTT
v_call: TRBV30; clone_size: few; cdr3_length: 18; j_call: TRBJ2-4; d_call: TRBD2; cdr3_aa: CACRPGSGRASAKNIQYF; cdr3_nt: TGTGCCTGCCGTCCGGGAAGCGGGAGGGCCTCGGCCAAAAACATTCAGTACTTC
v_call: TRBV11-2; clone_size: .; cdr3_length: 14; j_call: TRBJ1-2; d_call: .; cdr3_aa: CASSFTQGDYGYTF; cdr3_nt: TGTGCCAGCAGCTTCACACAGGGTGACTATGGCTACACCTTC
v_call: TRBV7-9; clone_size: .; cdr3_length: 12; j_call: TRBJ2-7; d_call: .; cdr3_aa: CSSSPSLVGQYF; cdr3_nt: TGTTCCAGCAGCCCTTCACTAGTCGGGCAGTACTTC
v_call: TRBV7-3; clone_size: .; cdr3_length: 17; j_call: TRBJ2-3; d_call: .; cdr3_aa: CASSLTGGGTGRSTQYF; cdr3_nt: TGTGCCAGCAGCTTAACTGGAGGTGGTACAGGGCGAAGTACGCAGTATTTT
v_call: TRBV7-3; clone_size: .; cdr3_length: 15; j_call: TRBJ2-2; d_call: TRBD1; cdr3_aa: CASSQGQGTAGELFF; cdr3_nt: TGTGCCAGCAGCCAGGGACAGGGTACCGCCGGGGAGCTGTTTTTT
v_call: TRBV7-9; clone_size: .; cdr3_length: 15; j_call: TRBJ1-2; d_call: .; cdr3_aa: CASSLSRARGYGYTF; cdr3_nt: TGTGCCAGCAGCTTATCCCGGGCCCGGGGCTATGGCTACACCTTC
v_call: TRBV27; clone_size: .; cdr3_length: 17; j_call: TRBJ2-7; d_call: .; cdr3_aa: CASSPYPVEGVTYEQYF; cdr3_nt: TGTGCCAGCAGTCCATACCCGGTGGAGGGAGTAACCTACGAGCAGTACTTC
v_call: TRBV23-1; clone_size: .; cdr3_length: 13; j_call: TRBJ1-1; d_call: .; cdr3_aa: CASSQSSDTEAFF; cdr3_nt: TGCGCCAGCAGTCAATCGTCCGACACTGAAGCTTTCTTT
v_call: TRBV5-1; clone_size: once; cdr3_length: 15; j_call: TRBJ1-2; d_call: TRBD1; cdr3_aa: CASSLHLRGDYGYTF; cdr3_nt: TGCGCCAGCAGCTTACATCTCAGGGGGGACTATGGCTACACCTTC
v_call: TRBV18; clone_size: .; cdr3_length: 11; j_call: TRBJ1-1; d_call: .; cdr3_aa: CASSGQNEAFF; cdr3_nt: TGTGCCAGCTCAGGACAAAATGAAGCTTTCTTT
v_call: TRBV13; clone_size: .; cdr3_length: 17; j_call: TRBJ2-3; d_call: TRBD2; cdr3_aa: CASSLAVAGSPTDTQYF; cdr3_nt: TGTGCCAGCAGCTTAGCGGTAGCGGGGAGCCCCACAGATACGCAGTATTTT
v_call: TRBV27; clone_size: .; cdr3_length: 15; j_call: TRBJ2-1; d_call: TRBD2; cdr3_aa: CASSSGTSGSNEQFF; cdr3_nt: TGTGCCAGCAGTTCCGGGACTAGCGGGTCCAATGAGCAGTTCTTC
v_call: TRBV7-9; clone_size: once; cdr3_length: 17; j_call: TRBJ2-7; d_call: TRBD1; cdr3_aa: CSSSLAARRQGRHEQYF; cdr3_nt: TGTTCCAGCAGCTTAGCGGCGCGCCGACAGGGGCGCCACGAGCAGTACTTC
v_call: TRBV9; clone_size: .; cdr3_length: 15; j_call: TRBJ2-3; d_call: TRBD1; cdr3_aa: CASSVEGARTDTQYF; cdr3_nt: TGTGCCAGCAGCGTAGAGGGGGCGCGGACAGATACGCAGTATTTT
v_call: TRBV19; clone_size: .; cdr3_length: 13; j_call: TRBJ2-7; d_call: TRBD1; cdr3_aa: CASIPEGANEQYF; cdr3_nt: TGTGCCAGTATCCCTGAGGGGGCCAACGAGCAGTACTTC
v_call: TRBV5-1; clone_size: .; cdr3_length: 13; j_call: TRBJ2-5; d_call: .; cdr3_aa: CASSFGRGETQYF; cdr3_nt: TGCGCCAGCAGCTTCGGAAGGGGTGAGACCCAGTACTTC
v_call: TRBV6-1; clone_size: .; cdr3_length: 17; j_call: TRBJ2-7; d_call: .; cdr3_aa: CASSDLIKTGLAYEQYF; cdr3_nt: TGTGCCAGCAGTGATCTAATAAAAACCGGTCTCGCCTACGAGCAGTACTTC
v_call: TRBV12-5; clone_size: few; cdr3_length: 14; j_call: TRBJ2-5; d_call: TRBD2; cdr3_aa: CASGLGGRRETQYF; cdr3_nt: TGTGCTAGTGGTTTAGGCGGGAGGCGGGAGACCCAGTACTTC
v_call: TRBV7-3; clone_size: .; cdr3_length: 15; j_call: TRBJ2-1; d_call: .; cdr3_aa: CASSPVGGLVNEQFF; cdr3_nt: TGTGCCAGCAGCCCAGTGGGGGGTCTAGTAAATGAGCAGTTCTTC
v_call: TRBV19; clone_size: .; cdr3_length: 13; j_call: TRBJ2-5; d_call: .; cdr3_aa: CASSGTDKETQYF; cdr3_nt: TGTGCCAGTAGCGGGACTGATAAAGAGACCCAGTACTTC